Included here is one TCR beta chain sequence, with context. Its antigen is not known. The data were obtained in a study of beta chain features in type 1 diabetes. Background on the study: Across all samples, roughly 100,000,000 sorted cells were examined.

Expressed TCRB transcripts got sequenced, as all isolated RNA was reverse transcribed. Libraries were prepared by immunoSEQ multiplex PCR; TCRdb keeps only in-frame clonotypes and omits some of them. The table shows roughly 230,000 clones, with 9.6% occurring only once. Study-wide results and limits: Within the patient group, naive, central memory and Treg TCRB repertoires appeared more similar to each other than within healthy donors. Because the template was cDNA, high-expressing cells might be over-represented. Fewer junction insertions and more nucleotide deletions appeared in type 1 diabetes patients.

CDR1 is SGHTA, CDR2 FQGNSA, per germline. CDR3 length: 13 amino acids. V dropped 6 bases and J dropped 6; count of bases not matched to a gene: 6. The clonotype comes from a woman aged 18-30 years in good health. Input material: naive CD4+ T cells from blood. The chain employs TRBV7-2 and TRBJ2-3; 7 nucleotides match TRBD2. CDR3 nucleotides: TGTGCCAGCAGTCGGCGGGGGTGGGATACGCAGTATTTT. Protein product: CASSRRGWDTQYF.